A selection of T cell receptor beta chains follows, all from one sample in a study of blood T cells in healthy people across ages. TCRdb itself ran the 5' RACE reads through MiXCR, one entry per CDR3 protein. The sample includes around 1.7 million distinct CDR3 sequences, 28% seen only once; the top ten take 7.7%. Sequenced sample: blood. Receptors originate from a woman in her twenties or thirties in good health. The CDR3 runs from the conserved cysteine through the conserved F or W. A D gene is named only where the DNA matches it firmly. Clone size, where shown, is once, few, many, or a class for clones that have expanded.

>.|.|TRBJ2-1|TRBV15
TGTGCCACCAGCAGAAACCGGGGGTCAGCCGGGCGGAATGAGCAGGTCTTC
CATSRNRGSAGRNEQVF
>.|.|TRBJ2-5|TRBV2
TGTGCCAGCACCGACATAGCGGAGACCCAGTACTTC
CASTDIAETQYF
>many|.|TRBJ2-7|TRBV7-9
TGTGCCAGCAGCTTATGGGTAGACGGCGAGCAGTACTTC
CASSLWVDGEQYF
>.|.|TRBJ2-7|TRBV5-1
TGCGCCAGCAGCTCAGGACGGATAGCCTACGAGCAGTACTTC
CASSSGRIAYEQYF
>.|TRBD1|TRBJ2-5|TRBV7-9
TGTGCCAGCAGCTCACTACTAACCGGGACAGTAATCTACAATGAGCAGTACTTC
CASSSLLTGTVIYNEQYF
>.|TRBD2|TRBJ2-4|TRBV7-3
TGTGCCAGCAGCCAACCCGGGGGGGGTGGCAAAAACATTCAGTACTTC
CASSQPGGGGKNIQYF
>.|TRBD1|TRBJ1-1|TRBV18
TGTGCCAACTCACCATCCGGGACAGGGGGCTTCGGCGAAGCTTTCTTT
CANSPSGTGGFGEAFF
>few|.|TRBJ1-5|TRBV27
TGTGCCAGCCGGGCTTGGGGCAATCAGCCCCAGCATTTT
CASRAWGNQPQHF
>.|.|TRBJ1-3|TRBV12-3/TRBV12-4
TGTTCCAGCAGTCTACTAGTGGCGGTAGAAGGAAACACCATATATTTT
CSSSLLVAVEGNTIYF
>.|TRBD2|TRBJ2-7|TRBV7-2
TGTGCCAGCAGCTTCGGGACTATTCTTTACGAGCAGTACTTC
CASSFGTILYEQYF
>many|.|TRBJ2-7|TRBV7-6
TGTGCCAGCAGTCTCAATGGGGGCGTCGATCCCCACGAGCAGTACTTC
CASSLNGGVDPHEQYF
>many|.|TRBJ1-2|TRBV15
TGTGCCACCAGCAGGGACAGACTCTATGGCTACACCTTC
CATSRDRLYGYTF
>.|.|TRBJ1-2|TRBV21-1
.
CASSKSERSYGCTF
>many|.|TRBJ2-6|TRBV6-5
TGTGCCAGCATCGTTTTCGGGGGCTCTGGGGCCAACGTCCTGACTTTC
CASIVFGGSGANVLTF
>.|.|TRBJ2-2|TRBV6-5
TGTGCCAGCAGTTCCATGGGGGGGAACACCGGGGAGCTGTTTTTT
CASSSMGGNTGELFF
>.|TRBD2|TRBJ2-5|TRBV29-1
TGCAGCGTTGGGTCGGGGAGGGCCTACGGGCAGTACTTC
CSVGSGRAYGQYF
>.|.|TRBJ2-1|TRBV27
TGTGCCAGCAGTTTTTTTGGCGGGCATCTCAATGAGCAGTTCTTC
CASSFFGGHLNEQFF
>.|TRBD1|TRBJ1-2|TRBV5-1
TGCGCCAGCAGCCCCGGGACAGCAATCTTTTATGGCTACACCTTC
CASSPGTAIFYGYTF
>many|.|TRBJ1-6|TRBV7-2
TGTGCCAGCAGTACGAGCTCCTATAATTCACCCCTCCACTTT
CASSTSSYNSPLHF
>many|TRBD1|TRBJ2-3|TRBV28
TGTGCCAGCAGCTCACTTGGACAGGGGAAAGATACGCAGTATTTT
CASSSLGQGKDTQYF
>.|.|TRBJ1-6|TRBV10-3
TGTGCCATCAGTGAGGGTGGGCTGGATAATTCACCCCTCCACTTT
CAISEGGLDNSPLHF
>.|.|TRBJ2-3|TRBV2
TGTGCCAGCAGTGCAGGGATGAGCACAGATACGCAGTATTTT
CASSAGMSTDTQYF
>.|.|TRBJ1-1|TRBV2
TGTGCCAGCAGTGTTATTAACACTGAAGCTTTCTTT
CASSVINTEAFF
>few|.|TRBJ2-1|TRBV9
TGTGCCAGCAGCGTAACTGGAAAAACCTACAATGAGCAGTTCTTC
CASSVTGKTYNEQFF
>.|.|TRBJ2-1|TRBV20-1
TGCAGTGCTAGAGATGTATCAAAGTCCTACAATGAGCAGTTCTTC
CSARDVSKSYNEQFF
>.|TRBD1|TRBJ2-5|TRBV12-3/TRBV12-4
TGTGCCAGCAGTCAGAACAGGGGACCAAAGACCCAGTACTTC
CASSQNRGPKTQYF
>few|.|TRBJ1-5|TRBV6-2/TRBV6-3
TGTGCCAGCAGTTACCCACCAGGGTATGATCAGCCCCAGCATTTT
CASSYPPGYDQPQHF
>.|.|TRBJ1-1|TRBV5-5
TGTGCCAGTAGCCCAGGGGAAGACCGCCCGAACACTGAAGCTTTCTTT
CASSPGEDRPNTEAFF
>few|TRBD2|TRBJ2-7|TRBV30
TGTGCCTGGGCCATTCGGGAGGGCTACGAGCAGTACTTC
CAWAIREGYEQYF
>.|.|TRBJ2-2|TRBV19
TGTGCCAGCGCCCCGAGGTACACCGGGGAGCTGTTTTTT
CASAPRYTGELFF
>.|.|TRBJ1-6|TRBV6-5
TGTGCCAGCAGTAAGGTTCTCACTGGGTCACCCCTCCACTTT
CASSKVLTGSPLHF
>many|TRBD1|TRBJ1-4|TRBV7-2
TGTGCCAGCAGTCTCGACAGGGGAGAGGAAAAACTGTTTTTT
CASSLDRGEEKLFF
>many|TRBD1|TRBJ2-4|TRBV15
TGTGCCACCGGAACAGGGGGTATAAACATTCAGTACTTC
CATGTGGINIQYF
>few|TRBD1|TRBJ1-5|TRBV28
TGTGCCAGCAGTCCCCGACAGGGGAAGCAGCCCCAGCATTTT
CASSPRQGKQPQHF
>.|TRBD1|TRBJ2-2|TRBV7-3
TGTGCCAGCAGCGCACAGGGGGAATACGGGGAGCTGTTTTTT
CASSAQGEYGELFF
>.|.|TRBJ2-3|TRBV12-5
TGTGCTAGTGCCAACCCGGGGTCGGATACGCAGTATTTT
CASANPGSDTQYF
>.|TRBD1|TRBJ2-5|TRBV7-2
TGTGCCAGCAGCTCAGTTTCGACAGGGGCGGGAGAGACCCAGTACTTC
CASSSVSTGAGETQYF
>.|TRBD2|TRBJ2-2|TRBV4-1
TGCGCCAGCAGCCGAAGAGCGGGGGGGTCGAACACCGGGGAGCTGTTTTTT
CASSRRAGGSNTGELFF
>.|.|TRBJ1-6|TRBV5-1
TGCGCCAGCAGCTTGGCCGGTGAGGGGCGTTCACCCCTCCACTTT
CASSLAGEGRSPLHF
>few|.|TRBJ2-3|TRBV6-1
TGTGCCAGCAGTGAAGTGGGGGGGCACACAGATACGCAGTATTTT
CASSEVGGHTDTQYF
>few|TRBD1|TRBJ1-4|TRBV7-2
TGTGCCACTTCGACGGGGACAGGGGGCGAAAAACTGTTTTTT
CATSTGTGGEKLFF
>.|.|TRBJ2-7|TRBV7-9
TGTGCCAGCAGAAGGGGGTCATCTATCTACGAGCAGTACTTC
CASRRGSSIYEQYF
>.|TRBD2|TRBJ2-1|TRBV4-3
TGCGCCAGCAGCCAAGACCCTAACGGGAGGTATTACAATGAGCAGTTCTTC
CASSQDPNGRYYNEQFF
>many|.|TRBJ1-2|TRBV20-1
TGCAGTGCTAGAGATCAGGGATCCTATGGCTACACCTTC
CSARDQGSYGYTF
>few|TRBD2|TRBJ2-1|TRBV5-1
TGCGCCAGCAGCTACCTTTGGGAGGGCTACTACAATGAGCAGTTCTTC
CASSYLWEGYYNEQFF
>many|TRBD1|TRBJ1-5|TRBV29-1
TGCAGCGTGGCAGGGGGAGTCAGTCAACCCCAGCATTTT
CSVAGGVSQPQHF
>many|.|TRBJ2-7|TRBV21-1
TGTGCCAGCAGCCGCAACAAAAGGCCGTTGGGCAACGAGCAGTACTTC
CASSRNKRPLGNEQYF
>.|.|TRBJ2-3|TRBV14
TGTGCCAGCAGCACCCTCGGTGGTTGGACCACAGATACGCAGTATTTT
CASSTLGGWTTDTQYF
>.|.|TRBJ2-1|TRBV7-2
TGTGCCAGCAGCTTAGGGGGTTCTGGGGACAATGAGCAGTTCTTC
CASSLGGSGDNEQFF
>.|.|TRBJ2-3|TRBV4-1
TGCGCCAGCAGCCAAGATCCCCACACTGATACGCAGTATTTT
CASSQDPHTDTQYF
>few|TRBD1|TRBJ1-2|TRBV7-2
TGTGCCAGCAGCTCGGGGGGACAGGGGTATGGCTACACCTTC
CASSSGGQGYGYTF
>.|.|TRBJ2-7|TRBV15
TGTGCCACCAGTACTGCGGGATTTAGATACGAGCAGTACTTC
CATSTAGFRYEQYF
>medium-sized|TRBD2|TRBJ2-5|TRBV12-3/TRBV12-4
TGTGCCAGCAGCAGGTGGACTAGCCCCCAAGAGACCCAGTACTTC
CASSRWTSPQETQYF
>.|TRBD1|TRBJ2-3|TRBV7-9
TGTGCCAGCAGCTCCGTGGGGACAGGGACAGATACGCAGTATTTT
CASSSVGTGTDTQYF